Listed below are T cell receptor beta chains from one sample, sequenced in a study of shared clonotypes between healthy human individuals. Clones were sequenced by immunoSEQ multiplex PCR, and TCRdb holds only the in-frame ones, with some missing. The table shows over a million clones, with around 97% occurring only once. Sequencing was performed on naive CD4+ T cells sorted from blood. All receptors come from a man between 25 and 39 years old in good health. The CDR3 runs from the conserved cysteine through the conserved F or W. Fields, in order: J gene, clone size, D gene, V gene, CDR3 protein, CDR3 DNA. The D gene is left open where the match is weak. Size is omitted from some rows. Given values are once, few, many or a class for expanded clones.

TRBJ2-3,-,-,TRBV6-6,CASRQLNDDTQYF,TGTGCCAGCAGACAACTAAATGATGATACGCAGTATTTT
TRBJ2-5,-,-,TRBV11-3,CASSLGAQETQYF,TGTGCCAGCAGCTTGGGAGCGCAAGAGACCCAGTACTTC
TRBJ1-2,-,-,TRBV6-5,CASSYSPGVGGYTF,TGTGCCAGCAGTTACTCCCCCGGGGTAGGCGGCTACACCTTC
TRBJ2-3,once,-,TRBV5-4,CASSLGRDDTQYF,TGTGCCAGCAGCTTGGGTCGTGACGATACGCAGTATTTT
TRBJ2-5,-,-,TRBV5-1,CASRTVTGLQETQYF,TGCGCCAGCAGGACAGTCACAGGGCTGCAAGAGACCCAGTACTTC
TRBJ2-1,-,TRBD2,TRBV9,CASSAFSGSSYNEQFF,TGTGCCAGCAGCGCTTTTAGCGGGAGCTCCTACAATGAGCAGTTCTTC
TRBJ2-2,-,-,TRBV7-9,CASSLSRIANTGELFF,TGTGCCAGCAGCTTATCCCGAATAGCGAACACCGGGGAGCTGTTTTTT
TRBJ2-7,-,-,TRBV18,CASSPRPF,TGTGCCAGCTCCCCGCGGCCATTC
TRBJ2-3,-,TRBD2,TRBV9,CASSVGLAGVTDTQYF,TGTGCCAGCAGCGTAGGACTAGCGGGAGTTACAGATACGCAGTATTTT
TRBJ1-5,once,-,TRBV6-6,CASSYVEGQPQHF,TGTGCCAGCAGTTACGTGGAGGGCCAGCCCCAGCATTTT
TRBJ1-3,-,-,TRBV6-5,CASSYSRTSGNTIYF,TGTGCCAGCAGTTACTCGAGGACCTCTGGAAACACCATATATTTT
TRBJ2-7,-,-,TRBV28,CASSLYSYEQYF,TGTGCCAGCAGTTTGTACTCCTACGAGCAGTACTTC
TRBJ1-1,-,-,TRBV6-1,CASGADLNTEAFF,TGTGCCAGCGGGGCTGACTTGAACACTGAAGCTTTCTTT